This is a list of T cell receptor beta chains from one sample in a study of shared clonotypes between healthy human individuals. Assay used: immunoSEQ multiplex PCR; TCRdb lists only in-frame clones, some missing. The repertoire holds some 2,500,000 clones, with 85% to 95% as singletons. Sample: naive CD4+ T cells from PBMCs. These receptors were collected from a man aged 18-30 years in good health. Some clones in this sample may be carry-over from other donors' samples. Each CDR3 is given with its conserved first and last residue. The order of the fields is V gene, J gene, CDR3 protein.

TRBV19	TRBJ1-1	CASRPVTGLGNTEAFF
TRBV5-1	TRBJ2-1	CASRGTSGLLGNEQFF
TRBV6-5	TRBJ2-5	CASSYHQGRGETQYF
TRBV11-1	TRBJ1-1	CASSPNTRGRNTEAFF
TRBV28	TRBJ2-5	CASSLDRRGGVETQYF
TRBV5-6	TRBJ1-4	CASSRDPGAQKLFF
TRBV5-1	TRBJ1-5	CASRINLGPNQPQHF
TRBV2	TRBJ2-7	CASNAGGAYEQYF
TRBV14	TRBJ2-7	CASRLGTSRSYEQYF
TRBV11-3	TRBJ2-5	CASSLPGGPRTQYF
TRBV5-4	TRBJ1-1	CATSPVGGMNTEAFF
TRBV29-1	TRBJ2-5	CSASDGAQETQYF
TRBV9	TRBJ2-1	CASSVVGAGVSYNEQFF
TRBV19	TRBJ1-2	CASSRTDYGYTF
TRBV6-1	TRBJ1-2	CASSEEGARGYTF
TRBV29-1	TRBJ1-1	CSVQDKPITEAFF
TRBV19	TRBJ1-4	CASSLSGTYEKLFF
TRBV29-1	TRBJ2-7	CSVSSGSYEQYF
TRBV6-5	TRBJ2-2	CASSYWDSSTGELFF
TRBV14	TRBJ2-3	CASSQDINLAGGWTDTQYF
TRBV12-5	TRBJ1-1	CASGLTGENTEAFF
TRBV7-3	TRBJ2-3	CASSLSLSDTQYF
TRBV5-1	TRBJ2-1	CASSLEPGRYGEQFF
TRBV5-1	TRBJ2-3	CASSRGTVGTDTQYF
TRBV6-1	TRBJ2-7	CASTSLAGYPYEQYF
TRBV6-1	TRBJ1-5	CAISMGQVSNQPQHF
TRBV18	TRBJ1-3	CASSPMAGLGNTIYF
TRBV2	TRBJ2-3	CATQTNTDTQYF
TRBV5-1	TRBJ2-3	CASSPADYPSTDTQYF
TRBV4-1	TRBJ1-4	CASSQDRPVYATNEKLFF
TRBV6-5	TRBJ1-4	CASSLIYGEKLFF
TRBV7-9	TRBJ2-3	CASFGIITSSTDTQYF
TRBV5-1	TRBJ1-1	CASSPQGDGHEAFF
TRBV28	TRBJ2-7	CASSLPGLYYEQYF
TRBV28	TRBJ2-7	CASSPVGGRSEQYF
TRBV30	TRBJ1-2	CAWSSNWNPYGYTF
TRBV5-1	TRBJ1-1	CASSFGPGATEAFF
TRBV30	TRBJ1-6	CAWSPLGGGSSYNSPLHF
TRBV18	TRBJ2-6	CASSPIPGANVLTF
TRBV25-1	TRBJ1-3	CASSEFGGTGNTIYF
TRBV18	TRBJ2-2	CASSPQPSQYTGELFF
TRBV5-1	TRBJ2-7	CASSHDRGAYEQYF
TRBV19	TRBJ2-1	CASSIRAINNEQFF
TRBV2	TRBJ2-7	CASRGDTSSYEQYF
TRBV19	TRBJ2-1	CASSIGGHNEQFF
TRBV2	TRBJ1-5	CASSAFGGGEQPQHF
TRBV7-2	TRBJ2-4	CASSAGQGRMGSYIQYF
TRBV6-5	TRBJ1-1	CASSYSKATVTEAFF
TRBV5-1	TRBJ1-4	CASSPGQAGHGEKLFF
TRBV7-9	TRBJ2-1	CASTPGLALYNEQFF
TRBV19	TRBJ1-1	CASSSRLEGSERGTEAFF